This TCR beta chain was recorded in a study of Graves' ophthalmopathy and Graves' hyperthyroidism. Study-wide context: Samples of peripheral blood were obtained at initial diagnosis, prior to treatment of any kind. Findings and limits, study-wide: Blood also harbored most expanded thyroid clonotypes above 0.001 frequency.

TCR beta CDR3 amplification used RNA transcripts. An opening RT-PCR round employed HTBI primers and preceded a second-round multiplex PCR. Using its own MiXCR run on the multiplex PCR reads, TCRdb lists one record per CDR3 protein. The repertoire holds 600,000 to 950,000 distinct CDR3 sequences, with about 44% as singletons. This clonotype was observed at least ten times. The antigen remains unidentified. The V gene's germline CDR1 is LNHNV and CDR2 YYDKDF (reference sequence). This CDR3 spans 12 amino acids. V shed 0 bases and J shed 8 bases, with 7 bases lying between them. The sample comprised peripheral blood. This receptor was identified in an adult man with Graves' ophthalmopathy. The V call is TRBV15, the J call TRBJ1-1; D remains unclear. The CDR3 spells CATSRDESEAFF. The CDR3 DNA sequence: TGTGCCACCAGCAGAGATGAATCAGAAGCTTTCTTT.